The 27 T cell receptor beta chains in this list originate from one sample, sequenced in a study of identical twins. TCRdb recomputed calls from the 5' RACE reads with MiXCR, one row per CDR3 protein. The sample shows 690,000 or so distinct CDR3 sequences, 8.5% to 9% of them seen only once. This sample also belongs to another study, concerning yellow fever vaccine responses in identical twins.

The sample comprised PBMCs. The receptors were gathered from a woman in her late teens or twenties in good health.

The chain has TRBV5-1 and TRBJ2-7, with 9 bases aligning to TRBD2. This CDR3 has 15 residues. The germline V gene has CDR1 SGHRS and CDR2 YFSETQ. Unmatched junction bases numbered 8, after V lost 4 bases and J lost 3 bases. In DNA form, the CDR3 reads TGCGCCAGCAGCCGCACTAGCGGGCAATTCTACGAGCAGTACTTC. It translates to CASSRTSGQFYEQYF.

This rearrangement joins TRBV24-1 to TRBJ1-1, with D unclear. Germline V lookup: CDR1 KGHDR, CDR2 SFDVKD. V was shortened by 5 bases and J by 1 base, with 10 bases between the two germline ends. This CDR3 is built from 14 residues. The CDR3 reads CATSAGEPNTEAFF. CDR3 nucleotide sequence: TGTGCCACCAGTGCCGGGGAGCCGAACACTGAAGCTTTCTTT.

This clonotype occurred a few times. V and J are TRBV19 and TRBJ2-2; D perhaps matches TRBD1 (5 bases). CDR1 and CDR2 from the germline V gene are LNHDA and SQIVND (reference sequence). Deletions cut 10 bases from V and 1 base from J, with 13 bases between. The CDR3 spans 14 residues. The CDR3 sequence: CAIAPTGNTGELFF. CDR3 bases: TGTGCCATAGCCCCCACAGGGAACACCGGGGAGCTGTTTTTT.

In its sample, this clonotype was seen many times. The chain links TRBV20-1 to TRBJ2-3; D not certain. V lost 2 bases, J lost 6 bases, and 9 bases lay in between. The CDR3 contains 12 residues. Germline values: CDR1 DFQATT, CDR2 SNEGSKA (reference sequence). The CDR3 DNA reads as TGCAGTGCTAGATTGACTGCGGATACGCAGTATTTT. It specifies CSARLTADTQYF.

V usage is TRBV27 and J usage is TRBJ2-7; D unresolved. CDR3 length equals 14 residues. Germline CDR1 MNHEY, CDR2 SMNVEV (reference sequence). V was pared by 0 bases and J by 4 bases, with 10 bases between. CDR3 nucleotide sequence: TGTGCCAGCAGTTTATCGATTGGCCGGTACGAGCAGTACTTC. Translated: CASSLSIGRYEQYF.

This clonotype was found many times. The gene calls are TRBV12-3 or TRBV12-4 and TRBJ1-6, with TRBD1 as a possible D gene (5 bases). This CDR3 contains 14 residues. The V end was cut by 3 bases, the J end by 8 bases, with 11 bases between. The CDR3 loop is CASSFPGGDSPLHF. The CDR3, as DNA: TGTGCCAGCAGTTTCCCGGGGGGGGATTCACCCCTCCACTTT.

The CDR3 protein is CASSFLLRTGVGYEQYF. The DNA for the CDR3 is TGTGCCAGCAGCTTCCTTTTGCGGACAGGGGTCGGGTACGAGCAGTACTTC. The chain links TRBV7-2 to TRBJ2-7, with TRBD1 matching 9 bases. Germline trimming cut 3 bases from V and 4 bases from J; bases unmatched to any gene: 13. The CDR3 sequence is 17 residues long. The germline V gene encodes CDR1 SGHTA and CDR2 FQGNSA.

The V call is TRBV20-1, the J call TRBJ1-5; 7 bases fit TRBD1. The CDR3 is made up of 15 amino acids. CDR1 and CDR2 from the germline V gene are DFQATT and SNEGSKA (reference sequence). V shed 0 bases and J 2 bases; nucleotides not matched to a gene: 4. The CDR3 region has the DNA TGCAGTGCTAGAGATATGCAGGGGGGCAATCAGCCCCAGCATTTT. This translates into CSARDMQGGNQPQHF.

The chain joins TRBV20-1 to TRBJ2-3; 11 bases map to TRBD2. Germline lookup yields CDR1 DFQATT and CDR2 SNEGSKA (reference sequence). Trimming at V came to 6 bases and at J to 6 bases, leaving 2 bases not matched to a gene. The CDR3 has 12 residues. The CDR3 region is CSAPSGGDTQYF. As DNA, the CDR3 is TGCAGTGCGCCTAGCGGGGGGGATACGCAGTATTTT.

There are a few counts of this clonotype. The CDR3 DNA is TGTGCCAGCAGCGACTCCCCGGGACTAGCTCTGAGCACAGATACGCAGTATTTT. It yields the protein CASSDSPGLALSTDTQYF. This chain joins TRBV11-2 and TRBJ2-3; TRBD2 agrees at 9 bases. V lost 5 bases, J lost 0 bases, and 12 bases stayed unmatched. The CDR3 spans 18 residues. Germline V gene lookup returns CDR1 SGHAT and CDR2 FQNNGV.

CDR3 loop: CASSTPGTSGQETQYF. In nucleotides, the CDR3 is TGTGCCAGCAGTACCCCCGGGACTAGCGGTCAAGAGACCCAGTACTTC. This chain links TRBV6-1 with TRBJ2-5; TRBD2 aligns across 11 bases. V was clipped by 5 bases and J by 2 bases; unmatched bases: 7. This CDR3 has 16 amino acids. Germline values: CDR1 MNHNS, CDR2 SASEGT.

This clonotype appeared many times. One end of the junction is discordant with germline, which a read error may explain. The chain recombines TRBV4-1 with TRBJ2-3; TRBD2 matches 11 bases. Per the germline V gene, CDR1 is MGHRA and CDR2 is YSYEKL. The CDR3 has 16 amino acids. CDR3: CASSQELAGGTDTQYF. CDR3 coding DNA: TGTGCCAGCAGCCAAGAACTAGCGGGGGGCACAGATACGCAGTATTTT.

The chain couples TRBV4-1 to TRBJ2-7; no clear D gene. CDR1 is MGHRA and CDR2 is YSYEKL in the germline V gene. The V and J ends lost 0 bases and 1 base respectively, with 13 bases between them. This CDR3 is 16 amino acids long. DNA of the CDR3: TGCGCCAGCAGCCAAGATAGGGAAGGCGGATCCTACGAGCAGTACTTC. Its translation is CASSQDREGGSYEQYF.

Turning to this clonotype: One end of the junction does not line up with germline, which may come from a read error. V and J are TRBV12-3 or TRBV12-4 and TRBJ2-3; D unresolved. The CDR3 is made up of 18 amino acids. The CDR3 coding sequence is TGTGCCCGCAGTCCCCACCCTGGGCGGAGTATCAGCACAGATACGCAGTATTTT. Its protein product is CARSPHPGRSISTDTQYF.

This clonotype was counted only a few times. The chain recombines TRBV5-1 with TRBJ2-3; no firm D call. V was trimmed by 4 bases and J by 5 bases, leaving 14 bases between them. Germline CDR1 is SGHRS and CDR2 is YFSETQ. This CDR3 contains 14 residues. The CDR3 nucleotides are TGCGCCAGCAGCCCCGGGCCTGAAGGAGATACGCAGTATTTT. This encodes CASSPGPEGDTQYF.

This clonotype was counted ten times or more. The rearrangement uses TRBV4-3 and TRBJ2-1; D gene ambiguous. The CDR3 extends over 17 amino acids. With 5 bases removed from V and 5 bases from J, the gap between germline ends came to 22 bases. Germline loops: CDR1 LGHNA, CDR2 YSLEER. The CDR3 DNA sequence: TGCGCCAGCAGCTTAAATACACTGGGGTCACTGAACAATGAGCAGTTCTTC. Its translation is CASSLNTLGSLNNEQFF.

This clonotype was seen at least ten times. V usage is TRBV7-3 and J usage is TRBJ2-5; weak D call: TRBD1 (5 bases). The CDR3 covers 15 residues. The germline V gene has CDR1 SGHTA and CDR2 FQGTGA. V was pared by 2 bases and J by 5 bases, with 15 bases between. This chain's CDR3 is CASSLAWGTGETQYF. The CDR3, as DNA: TGTGCCAGCAGCTTAGCATGGGGCACGGGTGAGACCCAGTACTTC.

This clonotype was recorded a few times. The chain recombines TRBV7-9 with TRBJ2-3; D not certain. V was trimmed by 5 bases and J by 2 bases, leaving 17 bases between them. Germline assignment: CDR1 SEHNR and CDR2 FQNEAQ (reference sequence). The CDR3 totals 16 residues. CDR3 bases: TGTGCCAGCAGCACCACCGGGCCCCCTTTCACAGATACGCAGTATTTT. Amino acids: CASSTTGPPFTDTQYF.

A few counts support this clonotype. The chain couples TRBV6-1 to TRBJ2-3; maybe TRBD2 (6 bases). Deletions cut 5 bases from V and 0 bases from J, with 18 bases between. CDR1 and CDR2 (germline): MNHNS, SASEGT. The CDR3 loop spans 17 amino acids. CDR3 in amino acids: CASSHMGEAQSTDTQYF. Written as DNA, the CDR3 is TGTGCCAGCAGTCATATGGGGGAGGCACAAAGCACAGATACGCAGTATTTT.

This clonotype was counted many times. This CDR3 is CSARDTGDPGSPLHF. In DNA form, the CDR3 reads TGCAGTGCTAGAGACACAGGTGATCCGGGTTCACCCCTCCACTTT. The rearrangement links TRBV20-1 to TRBJ1-6; TRBD1 is a possible D gene (5 bases). This CDR3 region has 15 residues. With 0 bases removed from V and 9 bases from J, the gap between germline ends came to 15 bases. Germline CDR1 DFQATT, CDR2 SNEGSKA (reference sequence).

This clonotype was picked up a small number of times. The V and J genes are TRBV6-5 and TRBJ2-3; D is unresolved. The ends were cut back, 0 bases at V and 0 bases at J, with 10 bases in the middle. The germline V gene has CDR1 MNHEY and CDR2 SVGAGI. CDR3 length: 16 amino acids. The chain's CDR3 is CASSYSVFASTDTQYF. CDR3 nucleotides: TGTGCCAGCAGTTACTCGGTGTTTGCTAGCACAGATACGCAGTATTTT.

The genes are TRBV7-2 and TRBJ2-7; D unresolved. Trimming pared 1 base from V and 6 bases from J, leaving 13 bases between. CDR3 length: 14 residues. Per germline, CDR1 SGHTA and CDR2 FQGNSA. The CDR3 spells CASSLVSFPTEQYF. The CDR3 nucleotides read TGTGCCAGCAGCTTAGTAAGCTTTCCCACCGAGCAGTACTTC.

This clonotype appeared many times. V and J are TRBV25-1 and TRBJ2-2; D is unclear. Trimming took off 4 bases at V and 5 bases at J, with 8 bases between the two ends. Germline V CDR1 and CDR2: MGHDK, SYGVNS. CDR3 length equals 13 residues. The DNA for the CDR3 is TGTGCCAGCAGTGTTTCGAGTACCGGGGAGCTGTTTTTT. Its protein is CASSVSSTGELFF.

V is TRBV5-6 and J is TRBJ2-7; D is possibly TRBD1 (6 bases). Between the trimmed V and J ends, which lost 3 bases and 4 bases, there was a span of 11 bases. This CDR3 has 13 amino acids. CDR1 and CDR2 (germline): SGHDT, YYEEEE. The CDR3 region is CASSSGHGYEQYF. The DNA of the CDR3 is TGTGCCAGCAGCTCGGGACATGGATACGAGCAGTACTTC.

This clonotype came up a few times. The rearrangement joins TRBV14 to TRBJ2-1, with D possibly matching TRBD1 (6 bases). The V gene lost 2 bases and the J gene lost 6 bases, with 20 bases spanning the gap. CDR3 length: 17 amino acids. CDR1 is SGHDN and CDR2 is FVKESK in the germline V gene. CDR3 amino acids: CASSQQGTPQGFNEQFF. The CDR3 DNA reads TGTGCCAGCAGCCAACAAGGGACACCGCAGGGTTTCAATGAGCAGTTCTTC.

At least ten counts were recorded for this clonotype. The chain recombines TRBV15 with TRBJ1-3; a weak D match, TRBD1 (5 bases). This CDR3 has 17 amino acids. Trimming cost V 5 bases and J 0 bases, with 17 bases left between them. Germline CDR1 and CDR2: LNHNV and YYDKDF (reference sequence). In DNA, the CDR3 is TGTGCCACCAGCCCCGGGGCGGGGACCTCCTCTGGAAACACCATATATTTT. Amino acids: CATSPGAGTSSGNTIYF.

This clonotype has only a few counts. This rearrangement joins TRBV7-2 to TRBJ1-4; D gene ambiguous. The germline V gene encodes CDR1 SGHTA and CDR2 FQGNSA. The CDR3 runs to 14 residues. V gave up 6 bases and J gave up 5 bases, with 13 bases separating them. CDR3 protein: CASSFRAPNEKLFF. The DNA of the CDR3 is TGTGCCAGCAGTTTCCGGGCACCAAATGAAAAACTGTTTTTT.